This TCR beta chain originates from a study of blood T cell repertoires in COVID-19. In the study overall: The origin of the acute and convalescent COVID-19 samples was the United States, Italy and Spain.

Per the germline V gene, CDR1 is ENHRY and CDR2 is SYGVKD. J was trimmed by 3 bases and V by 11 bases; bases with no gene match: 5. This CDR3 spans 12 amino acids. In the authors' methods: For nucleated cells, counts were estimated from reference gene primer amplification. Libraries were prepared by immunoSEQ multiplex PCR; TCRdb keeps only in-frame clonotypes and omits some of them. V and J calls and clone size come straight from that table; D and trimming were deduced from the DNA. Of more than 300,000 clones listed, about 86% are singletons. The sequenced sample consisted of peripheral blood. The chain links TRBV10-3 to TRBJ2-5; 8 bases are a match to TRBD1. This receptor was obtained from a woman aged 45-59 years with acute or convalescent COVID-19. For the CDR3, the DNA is TGTGCCGCCAGGGGGCCCGAAGAGACCCAGTACTTC. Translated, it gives CAARGPEETQYF.